A selection of T cell receptor beta chains follows, all from one sample in a study of monozygotic twins with inflammatory bowel disease. TCRdb reprocessed the 5' RACE reads; each CDR3 protein has one entry and no DNA is given. The sample's table shows about 380,000 distinct CDR3 sequences. Sample: blood. These receptors came from a human donor with ulcerative colitis or Crohn's disease, or a healthy co-twin of an affected twin (not recorded which). CDR3s include the opening cysteine and the closing phenylalanine or tryptophan. The order of the fields is V gene, J gene, CDR3 protein.

TRBV7-2	TRBJ1-3	CASSFGTISGNTIYF
TRBV19	TRBJ1-4	CAVENDRGPLYEKLFF
TRBV20-1	TRBJ1-1	CRGSRGVNTEAFF
TRBV5-1	TRBJ1-6	CASSSGQPLSALHF
TRBV5-6	TRBJ2-1	CASSPTGGSYNEQFF
TRBV9	TRBJ2-6	CASSVDRAAFSGANVLTF
TRBV7-9	TRBJ1-4	CASSPQGGGLNEKLFF
TRBV10-3	TRBJ2-1	CAISELGYNEQFF
TRBV6-6	TRBJ2-7	CASSAHTGVEQYF
TRBV11-2	TRBJ2-7	CASSPPDGRFYEQYF
TRBV29-1	TRBJ2-3	CSVEWSRTDTQYF
TRBV7-8	TRBJ2-4	CASSLFPLFENIQYF
TRBV5-1	TRBJ2-5	CASSSWTGSNQETQYF
TRBV20-1	TRBJ2-7	CSASPGYEQYF
TRBV27	TRBJ1-1	CASSLGTGLMNTEAFF
TRBV2	TRBJ2-7	CASTGLTGAYEQYF
TRBV5-6	TRBJ2-7	CASSSPEVAYEQYF
TRBV20-1	TRBJ2-5	CSARRQQETQYF
TRBV12-3/TRBV12-4	TRBJ2-1	CASSNRGYEQSF
TRBV30	TRBJ2-1	CAWSGLAGARDEQFF
TRBV12-3/TRBV12-4	TRBJ2-3	CASRQETDTQYF
TRBV12-3/TRBV12-4	TRBJ2-5	CASSLQQVRETQYF